This TCR beta chain was recovered during a study of CD8+ T cells in alopecia areata. Study-wide background: Severity among treated patients was scored by the percentage of scalp area affected. Overall study results and limits: Higher clonality was seen in lesional scalp than in normal scalp, especially in alopecia totalis/universalis. While tofacitinib was given, many expanded lesional clones persisted in scalp and blood.

cDNA reverse transcribed from extracted RNA served as the sequencing template. The repertoire was sequenced with immunoSEQ multiplex PCR; TCRdb's copy has only in-frame clones and lacks some. The repertoire has 65,000 to 75,000 clones, roughly 28% of them found once; the top ten carry 14% to 15%. This CDR3 spans 13 amino acids. Germline CDR1 reads SQVTM; CDR2 reads ANQGSEA. V was clipped by 5 bases and J by 6 bases; unmatched bases: 7. This clone was observed a few times. Its antigen is unknown. Treatment denoted: oral pan-JAK inhibitor, 5-10 mg twice daily. In alopecia areata patients, both lesional scalp punch biopsies and peripheral blood were collected.

The clonotype comes from a human donor with alopecia areata. Source: CD8+ T cells sorted from blood, taken at week 4, from a patient treated with tofacitinib. The V gene is TRBV29-1, the J gene TRBJ2-1, with TRBD2 matching over 7 bases. In nucleotides, the CDR3 is TGCAGCGTTCCTAGCGGAGCACCCAATGAGCAGTTCTTC. Translating it yields CSVPSGAPNEQFF.